These 23 T cell receptor beta chains share one sample of origin, sequenced in a study of T cells after yellow fever vaccination. TCRdb independently ran MiXCR on the 5' RACE reads; one entry per CDR3 protein. The table includes approximately 510,000 distinct CDR3 sequences, roughly a fifth detected once. Material: PBMCs, obtained roughly 20 days after the first yellow fever vaccination. The source of these receptors is a man aged 18 to 29 who received the YFV17D yellow fever vaccine.

V is TRBV12-3 or TRBV12-4 and J is TRBJ1-6; possible D gene TRBD1, 5 bases. CDR3 length: 15 amino acids. V shed 6 bases and J shed 9 bases, with 18 bases lying between them. The CDR3: CASRRSQGVSSPLHF. DNA of the CDR3: TGTGCCAGCAGACGATCCCAGGGTGTCAGTTCACCCCTCCACTTT.

Turning to this clonotype: Germline and junction disagree at one end, which may indicate a read error. J is TRBJ2-2 and V is TRBV4-3; D gene uncertain. Germline V gene data show CDR1 as LGHNA and CDR2 as YSLEER. The CDR3 loop spans 17 amino acids. CDR3 amino acids: CAGSQDLSWQNTGELFF. CDR3 coding DNA: TGCGCCGGCAGCCAAGATCTCAGTTGGCAGAACACCGGGGAGCTGTTTTTT.

The chain is built from TRBV2 and TRBJ1-5; weak D call: TRBD1 (6 bases). The germline V and J ends were trimmed by 1 base and 9 bases, with 13 bases remaining between them. Germline CDR1 reads SNHLY; CDR2 reads FYNNEI. There are 14 residues in the CDR3. The DNA of the CDR3 is TGTGCCAGCAGTGAAGAGGGGGTACGGGTGCCCCAGCATTTT. Translating it yields CASSEEGVRVPQHF.

The table lists this clonotype with a few counts. The chain employs TRBV9 and TRBJ2-1; 9 bases map to TRBD1. CDR3 length: 16 residues. With 1 base clipped from V and 4 bases from J, the junction kept 6 bases outside the gene matches. Germline V CDR1 and CDR2: SGDLS, YYNGEE. CDR3 sequence (DNA): TGTGCCAGCAGCGTATACGGACAGGGGACGTACAATGAGCAGTTCTTC. Amino acids: CASSVYGQGTYNEQFF.

The DNA of the CDR3 is TGTGCCTGGAGTGTACTGAGGACAGATACGCAGTATTTT. Translated, it gives CAWSVLRTDTQYF. The chain recombines TRBV30 with TRBJ2-3, with unresolved D. In germline, CDR1 is GTSNPN, CDR2 SVGIG (reference sequence). V was trimmed by 0 bases and J by 3 bases, leaving 7 bases between them. This CDR3 spans 13 amino acids.

This clonotype was counted a few times. The chain joins TRBV6-9 to TRBJ1-1; 7 bases fit TRBD1. The CDR3 is made up of 17 amino acids. The germline gives CDR1 MNHGY, CDR2 SVAAGI. The trim removed 7 bases at V and 3 bases at J, leaving 17 bases unmatched. CDR3 protein: CASTAPGQRFVDTEAFF. CDR3 nucleotides: TGTGCCAGCACTGCCCCGGGACAGAGGTTTGTCGACACTGAAGCTTTCTTT.

This chain uses TRBV10-3 with TRBJ2-2, with TRBD2 matching 8 bases. The CDR3 is made up of 17 amino acids. Germline trimming cut 4 bases from V and 0 bases from J; bases unmatched to any gene: 7. Germline V lookup: CDR1 ENHRY, CDR2 SYGVKD. CDR3 amino acids: CAISVAGGNANTGELFF. CDR3 nucleotides: TGTGCCATCAGTGTGGCGGGGGGCAACGCGAACACCGGGGAGCTGTTTTTT.

This clonotype was recorded once. This rearrangement joins TRBV4-3 to TRBJ1-1; D possibly corresponds to TRBD1 (5 bases). Germline V gene lookup returns CDR1 LGHNA and CDR2 YSLEER. The CDR3 totals 15 residues. The germline V and J ends were trimmed by 2 bases and 5 bases, with 15 bases remaining between them. The DNA for the CDR3 is TGCGCCAGCAGCCAATACCCCGGGGGGAGGACTGAAGCTTTCTTT. As protein: CASSQYPGGRTEAFF.

This chain uses TRBV29-1 with TRBJ2-6; 7 bases line up with TRBD1. Per the germline V gene, CDR1 is SQVTM and CDR2 is ANQGSEA. The CDR3 runs 15 residues. V lost 4 bases, J lost 1 base, and 4 bases stayed unmatched. In nucleotides, the CDR3 is TGCAGCGTTGCAGGGGGTGAATCTGGGGCCAACGTCCTGACTTTC. Protein product: CSVAGGESGANVLTF.

The rearrangement uses TRBV7-2 and TRBJ1-1, with unresolved D. From germline, CDR1 is SGHTA and CDR2 FQGNSA. The CDR3 covers 14 residues. V lost 5 bases, J lost 2 bases, and 12 bases lay in between. CDR3 coding DNA: TGTGCCAGCAGCCTACTCGGGGTTAACACTGAAGCTTTCTTT. As protein: CASSLLGVNTEAFF.

V and J are TRBV10-3 and TRBJ2-3; 8 bases map to TRBD1. V gave up 6 bases and J gave up 9 bases; unmatched junction bases: 8. This CDR3 has 13 residues. Germline V CDR1 and CDR2: ENHRY, SYGVKD. The CDR3 DNA is TGTGCCATCAGATACTTACAGGGGGACACGCAGTATTTT. Protein product: CAIRYLQGDTQYF.

This clonotype has just a few counts. CDR3: CASSQANFGTGGLFTEAFF. CDR3 DNA: TGCGCCAGCAGCCAAGCTAATTTCGGGACAGGGGGCCTGTTCACTGAAGCTTTCTTT. The V and J genes are TRBV4-3 and TRBJ1-1; TRBD1 matches at 12 bases. This CDR3 spans 19 amino acids. With V trimmed by 1 base and J by 4 bases, 13 bases remained unmatched. Germline values: CDR1 LGHNA, CDR2 YSLEER.

V usage is TRBV9 and J usage is TRBJ2-2; maybe TRBD1 (6 bases). Germline assignment: CDR1 SGDLS and CDR2 YYNGEE. V was shortened by 5 bases and J by 1 base, with 9 bases between the two germline ends. The CDR3 spans 14 residues. For the CDR3, the DNA is TGTGCCAGCAGGAGGACAGAGAACACCGGGGAGCTGTTTTTT. Translation gives CASRRTENTGELFF.

The rearrangement joins TRBV7-9 to TRBJ2-5; 8 bases are a match to TRBD1. Germline V gene data show CDR1 as SEHNR and CDR2 as FQNEAQ (reference sequence). The CDR3 spans 14 residues. V lost 5 bases to trimming and J lost 4 bases; unmatched junction nucleotides: 6. The DNA of the CDR3 is TGTGCCAGCAGCGTTGACAGGGGAGGAGAGACCCAGTACTTC. Amino acids: CASSVDRGGETQYF.

This sequence joins TRBV27 and TRBJ2-1, with TRBD2 identical over 8 bases. Trimming cost V 2 bases and J 9 bases; bases outside gene matches: 9. The CDR3 totals 15 residues. Germline CDR1 and CDR2: MNHEY and SMNVEV (reference sequence). CDR3: CASSLIGGAGVEQFF. CDR3 nucleotide sequence: TGTGCCAGCAGTTTAATCGGGGGGGCCGGGGTTGAGCAGTTCTTC.

V is TRBV6-2 or TRBV6-3 and J is TRBJ2-7; TRBD1 matches at 7 bases. Germline CDR1 MNHEY, CDR2 SVGEGT. V was clipped by 6 bases and J by 2 bases; unmatched bases: 7. There are 14 residues in the CDR3. The CDR3 sequence: CASRPAGGPYEQYV. CDR3 coding DNA: TGTGCCAGCAGACCGGCAGGGGGACCCTACGAGCAGTACGTC.

This clonotype was detected a few times. The V call is TRBV20-1, the J call TRBJ2-2, with 10 bases matching TRBD2. The germline CDR1 and CDR2 sequences are DFQATT and SNEGSKA (reference sequence). The CDR3 has 14 residues. With 5 bases clipped from V and 5 bases from J, the junction kept 5 bases outside the gene matches. The CDR3 loop is CSAAGLALTGELFF. CDR3 nucleotides: TGCAGTGCTGCGGGACTAGCGTTAACCGGGGAGCTGTTTTTT.

As concerns this clonotype: The junction does not match germline at one end; this may be a read error. The chain employs TRBV7-2 and TRBJ2-3; D is undetermined. CDR3 length: 13 amino acids. In germline, CDR1 is SGHTA, CDR2 FQGNSA. CDR3 amino acids: CASSPEIRPTPYF. The CDR3 nucleotides are TGTGCCAGCAGCCCCGAAATTCGCCCCACGCCGTATTTT.

This clonotype was observed a handful of times. The CDR3 DNA follows: TGTGCCAGCAGCGAAAACCCCGGACTAGCGGGGGGGCTGTACTACAATGAGCAGTTCTTC. As protein: CASSENPGLAGGLYYNEQFF. The chain joins TRBV7-6 to TRBJ2-1, with 15 bases lining up with TRBD2. CDR1 and CDR2 from the germline V gene are SGHVS and FNYEAQ. The CDR3 has 20 residues. The ends lost 5 bases at V and 3 bases at J; junction bases unmatched: 14.

This chain links TRBV29-1 with TRBJ1-1; tentatively, D is TRBD1 (5 bases). Trimming cost V 3 bases and J 5 bases, with 10 bases left between them. The CDR3 contains 12 residues. Germline CDR1 reads SQVTM; CDR2 reads ANQGSEA. CDR3 amino acids: CSVDRVLTEAFF. CDR3 DNA: TGCAGCGTTGACAGGGTCTTGACTGAAGCTTTCTTT.

This clonotype appeared a single time. The V gene is TRBV18, the J gene TRBJ2-3; 8 nucleotides line up with TRBD2. There are 16 residues in the CDR3. Losses at the gene ends were 3 bases for V and 1 base for J; bases not matched to a gene: 6. The germline V gene encodes CDR1 KGHSH and CDR2 LQKENI. The CDR3 region has the DNA TGTGCCAGCTCACCTATACTAGCGGAAGGCACAGATACGCAGTATTTT. Translated: CASSPILAEGTDTQYF.

The chain is built from TRBV7-9 and TRBJ2-3; the D gene is possibly TRBD2 (6 bases). This CDR3 is built from 15 residues. Trimming removed 4 bases from V and 4 bases from J, with 15 bases in between. The germline V gene encodes CDR1 SEHNR and CDR2 FQNEAQ (reference sequence). Here the CDR3 DNA reads TGTGCCAGCAGCTACCTCGGGGGTAGGGCAGATACGCAGTATTTT. Protein product: CASSYLGGRADTQYF.

The rearrangement links TRBV9 to TRBJ2-3; TRBD2 is a possible D gene (5 bases). Trimming stripped 7 bases from V and 6 bases from J, with 12 bases between. CDR1 and CDR2 (germline): SGDLS, YYNGEE. The length of the CDR3 is 12 residues. CDR3 protein: CASASPSDTQYF. The CDR3 DNA is TGTGCCAGCGCCTCCCCTAGCGATACGCAGTATTTT. Combining the CDR3 with reference TRBV9 and TRBJ2-3 gives the whole variable domain DSGVTQTPKHLITATGQRVTLRCSPRSGDLSVYWYQQSLDQGLQFLIQYYNGEERAKGNILERFSAQQFPDLHSELNLSSLELGDSALYFCASASPSDTQYFGPGTRLTVL.